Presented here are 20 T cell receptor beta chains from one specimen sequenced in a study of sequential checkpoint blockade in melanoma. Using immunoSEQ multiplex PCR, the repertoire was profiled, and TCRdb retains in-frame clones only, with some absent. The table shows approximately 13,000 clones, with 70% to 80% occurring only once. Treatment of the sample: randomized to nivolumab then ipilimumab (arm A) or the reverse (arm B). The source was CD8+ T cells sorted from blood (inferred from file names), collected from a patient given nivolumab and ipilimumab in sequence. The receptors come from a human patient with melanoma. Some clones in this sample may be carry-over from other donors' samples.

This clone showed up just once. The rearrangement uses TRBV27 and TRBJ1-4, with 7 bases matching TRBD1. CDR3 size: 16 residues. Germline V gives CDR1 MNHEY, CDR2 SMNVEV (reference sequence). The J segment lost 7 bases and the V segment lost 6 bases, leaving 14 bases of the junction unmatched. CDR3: CASSRSQGIRVEKLFF. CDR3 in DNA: TGTGCCAGCAGCCGTTCACAGGGGATTCGCGTTGAAAAACTGTTTTTT.

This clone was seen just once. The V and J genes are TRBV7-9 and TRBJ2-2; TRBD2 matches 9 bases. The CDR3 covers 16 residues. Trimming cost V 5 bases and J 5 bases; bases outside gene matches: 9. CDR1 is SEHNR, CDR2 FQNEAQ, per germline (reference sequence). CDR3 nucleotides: TGTGCCAGCAGCCCAGGCGGGGGGGCTTGGACCGGGGAGCTGTTTTTT. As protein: CASSPGGGAWTGELFF.

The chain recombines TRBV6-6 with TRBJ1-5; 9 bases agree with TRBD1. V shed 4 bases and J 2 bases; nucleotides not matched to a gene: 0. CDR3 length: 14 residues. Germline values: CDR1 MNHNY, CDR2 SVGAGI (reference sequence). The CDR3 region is CASSWTGGNQPQHF. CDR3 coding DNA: TGTGCCAGCAGTTGGACAGGGGGCAATCAGCCCCAGCATTTT.

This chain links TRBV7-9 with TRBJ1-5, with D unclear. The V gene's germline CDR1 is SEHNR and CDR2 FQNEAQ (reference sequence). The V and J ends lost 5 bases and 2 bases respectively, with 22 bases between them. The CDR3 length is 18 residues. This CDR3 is CASSQIPEEIGGNQPQHF. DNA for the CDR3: TGTGCCAGCAGCCAAATTCCAGAGGAAATAGGTGGCAATCAGCCCCAGCATTTT.

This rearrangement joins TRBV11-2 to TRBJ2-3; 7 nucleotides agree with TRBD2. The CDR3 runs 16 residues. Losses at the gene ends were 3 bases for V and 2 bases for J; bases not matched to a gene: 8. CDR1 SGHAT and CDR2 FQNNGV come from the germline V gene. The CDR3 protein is CASSLTERGSTDTQYF. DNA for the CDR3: TGTGCCAGCAGCTTGACAGAGCGGGGTTCCACAGATACGCAGTATTTT.

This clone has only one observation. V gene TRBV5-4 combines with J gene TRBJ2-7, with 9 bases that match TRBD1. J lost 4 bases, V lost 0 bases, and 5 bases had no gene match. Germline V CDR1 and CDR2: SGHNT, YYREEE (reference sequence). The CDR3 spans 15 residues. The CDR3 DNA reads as TGTGCCAGCAGCTTGGAAAGGGGACAGGGTTACGAGCAGTACTTC. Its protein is CASSLERGQGYEQYF.

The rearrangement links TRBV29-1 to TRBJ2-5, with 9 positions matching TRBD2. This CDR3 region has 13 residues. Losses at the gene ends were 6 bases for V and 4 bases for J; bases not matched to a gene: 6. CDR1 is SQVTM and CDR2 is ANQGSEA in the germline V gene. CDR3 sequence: CSVTGTSRETQYF. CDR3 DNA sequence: TGCAGCGTGACCGGGACTAGCCGAGAGACCCAGTACTTC.

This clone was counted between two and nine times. The CDR3 DNA sequence: TGTGCCAGCAGTTTCCTTGGAGCGGGGGGCGCCTATGGCTACACCTTC. Its protein is CASSFLGAGGAYGYTF. The chain employs TRBV27 and TRBJ1-2, with D tentatively TRBD1 (6 bases). V was shortened by 3 bases and J by 4 bases, with 18 bases between the two germline ends. The germline gives CDR1 MNHEY, CDR2 SMNVEV (reference sequence). The CDR3 has 16 amino acids.

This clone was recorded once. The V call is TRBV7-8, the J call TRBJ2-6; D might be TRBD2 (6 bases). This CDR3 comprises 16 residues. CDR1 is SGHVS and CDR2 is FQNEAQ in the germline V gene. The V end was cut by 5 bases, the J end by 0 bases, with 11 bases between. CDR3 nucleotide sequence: TGTGCCAGCAGCCCCTGGCGGGACTCTGGGGCCAACGTCCTGACTTTC. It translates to CASSPWRDSGANVLTF.

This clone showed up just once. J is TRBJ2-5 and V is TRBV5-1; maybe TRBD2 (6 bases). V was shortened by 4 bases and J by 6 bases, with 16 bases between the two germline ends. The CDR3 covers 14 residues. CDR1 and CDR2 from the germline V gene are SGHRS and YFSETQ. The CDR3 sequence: CASSARGAGQTQYF. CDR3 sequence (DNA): TGCGCCAGCAGCGCTAGGGGCGCGGGGCAGACCCAGTACTTC.

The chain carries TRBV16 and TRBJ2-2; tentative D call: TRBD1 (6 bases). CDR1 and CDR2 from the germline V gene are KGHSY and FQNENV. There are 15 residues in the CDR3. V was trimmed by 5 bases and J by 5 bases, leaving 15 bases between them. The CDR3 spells CASSTRGRGTGELFF. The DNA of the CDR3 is TGTGCCAGCAGCACCCGCGGCAGGGGAACCGGGGAGCTGTTTTTT.

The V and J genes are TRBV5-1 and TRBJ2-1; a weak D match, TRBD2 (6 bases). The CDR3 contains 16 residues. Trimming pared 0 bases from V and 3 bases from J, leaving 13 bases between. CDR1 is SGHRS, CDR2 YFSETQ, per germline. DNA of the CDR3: TGCGCCAGCAGCTTGGTGGGGCAGGGACTCTACAATGAGCAGTTCTTC. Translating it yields CASSLVGQGLYNEQFF.

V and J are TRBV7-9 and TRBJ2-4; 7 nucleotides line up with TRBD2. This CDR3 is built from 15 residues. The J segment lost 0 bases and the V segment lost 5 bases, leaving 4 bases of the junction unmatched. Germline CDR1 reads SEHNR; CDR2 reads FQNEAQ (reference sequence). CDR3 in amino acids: CASSGGGVAKNIQYF. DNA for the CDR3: TGTGCCAGCAGCGGGGGGGGTGTAGCCAAAAACATTCAGTACTTC.

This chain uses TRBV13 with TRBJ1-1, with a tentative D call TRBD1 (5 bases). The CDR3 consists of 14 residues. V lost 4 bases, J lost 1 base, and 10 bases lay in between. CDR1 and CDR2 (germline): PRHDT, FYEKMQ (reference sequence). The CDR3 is CASSSQGGNTEAFF. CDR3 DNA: TGTGCCAGCAGCTCCCAGGGAGGGAACACTGAAGCTTTCTTT.

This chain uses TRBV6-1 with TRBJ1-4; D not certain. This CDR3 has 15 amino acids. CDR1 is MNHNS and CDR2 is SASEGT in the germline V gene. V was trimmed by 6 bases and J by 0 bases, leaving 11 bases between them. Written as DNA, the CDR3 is TGTGCCAGCAGGCCAAGCTTAGCAACTAATGAAAAACTGTTTTTT. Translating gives CASRPSLATNEKLFF.

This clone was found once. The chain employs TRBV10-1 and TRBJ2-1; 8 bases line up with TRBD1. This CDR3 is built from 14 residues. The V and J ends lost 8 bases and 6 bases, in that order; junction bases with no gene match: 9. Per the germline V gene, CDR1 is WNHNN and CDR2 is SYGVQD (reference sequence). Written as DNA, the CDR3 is TGCGCCAGCCGGCGCGCAGGGGGCTTCAATGAGCAGTTCTTC. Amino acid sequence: CASRRAGGFNEQFF.

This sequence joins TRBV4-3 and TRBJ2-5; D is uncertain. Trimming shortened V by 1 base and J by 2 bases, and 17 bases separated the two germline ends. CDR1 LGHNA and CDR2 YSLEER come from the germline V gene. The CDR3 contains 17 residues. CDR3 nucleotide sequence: TGCGCCAGCAGCCAAGGGATTGGTGGAGCCCGACAAGAGACCCAGTACTTC. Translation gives CASSQGIGGARQETQYF.

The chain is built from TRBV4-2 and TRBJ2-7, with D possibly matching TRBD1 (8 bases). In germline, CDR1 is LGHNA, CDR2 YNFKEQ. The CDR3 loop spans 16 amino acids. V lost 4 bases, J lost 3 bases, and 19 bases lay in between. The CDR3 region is CASSLQTTGGGYEQYF. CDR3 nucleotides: TGTGCCAGCAGCCTACAAACAACAGGGGGGGGCTACGAGCAGTACTTC.

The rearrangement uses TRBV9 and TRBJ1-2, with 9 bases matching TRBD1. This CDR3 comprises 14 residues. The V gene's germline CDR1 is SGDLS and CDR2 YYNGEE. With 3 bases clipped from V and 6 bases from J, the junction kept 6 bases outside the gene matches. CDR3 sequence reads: CASSARDRADGYTF. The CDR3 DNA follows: TGTGCCAGCAGCGCACGGGACAGGGCCGATGGCTACACCTTC.

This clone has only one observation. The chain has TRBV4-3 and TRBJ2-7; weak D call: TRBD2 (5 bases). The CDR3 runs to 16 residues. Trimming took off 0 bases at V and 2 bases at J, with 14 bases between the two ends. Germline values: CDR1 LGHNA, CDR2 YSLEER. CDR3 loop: CASSQDAGESTYEQYF. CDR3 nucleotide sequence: TGCGCCAGCAGCCAAGATGCCGGGGAGAGTACCTACGAGCAGTACTTC.